This T cell receptor beta chain was found in a study of blood T cell repertoires in COVID-19. The overall study: The analysed material was cDNA or gDNA that came from T cells, B-cell-depleted T cells, or PBMCs.

Libraries were prepared by immunoSEQ multiplex PCR; TCRdb keeps only in-frame clonotypes and omits some of them. In the table there are 200,000 or so clones, roughly 90% of which are singletons. V shed 3 bases and J 5 bases; nucleotides not matched to a gene: 5. The germline CDR1 and CDR2 sequences are SGHDT and YYEEEE. This CDR3 contains 14 residues. The specimen sequenced was peripheral blood. The receptor comes from a woman aged 40 to 50 who had recovered from COVID-19. The chain is built from TRBV5-6 and TRBJ1-1, with 9 positions matching TRBD1. Here the CDR3 reads CASSWGQGGTEAFF. CDR3 nucleotide sequence: TGTGCCAGCAGCTGGGGACAGGGTGGAACTGAAGCTTTCTTT.